This TCR beta chain originates from a study of cytomegalovirus exposure and HLA in healthy donors. These donors were members of the roughly 120-subject validation cohort, a group separate from the approximately 700-subject first cohort. With respect to this clone: Its antigen is still unknown.

Whole-study findings and limits: Overall, 164 TCR beta chains were annotated as cytomegalovirus-associated.

Generated by immunoSEQ multiplex PCR, the TCRdb table keeps only in-frame clones and is missing some. The table includes hundreds of thousands of clones, 87% detected once. Between the trimmed V and J ends, which lost 8 bases and 6 bases, there was a span of 16 bases. The CDR3 runs to 13 residues. Per germline, CDR1 LNHDA and CDR2 SQIVND (reference sequence). The genes are TRBV19 and TRBJ2-5; possibly TRBD2 for D (5 bases). Material for sequencing was PBMCs. This clonotype was obtained from a man between 18 and 35 years old in good health and CMV-seropositive. The CDR3 here is CASQNPGIKTQYF. The CDR3 DNA reads as TGTGCCAGTCAAAACCCCGGGATCAAGACCCAGTACTTC.